This T cell receptor (beta chain) was recovered during a study of blood T cell repertoires in COVID-19. The CDR3 loop spans 15 amino acids. Germline V gene sequence: CDR1 SGDLS, CDR2 YYNGEE. V dropped 4 bases and J dropped 8; count of bases not matched to a gene: 9. Produced via immunoSEQ multiplex PCR; TCRdb's table is partial and in-frame only. The table records a few hundred thousand clones, 88% of them present only once. Individuals aged about 18 to 89 years were recruited from 24 US areas. Clinical history reported by participants formed the basis on which cohorts were assigned. The sequencing sample was made of PBMCs or T cells enriched from blood (not recorded which). The J gene is TRBJ1-6, the V gene TRBV9; 7 bases are a match to TRBD1. This clonotype was obtained from a man aged 25 to 40 who had recovered from COVID-19. The CDR3 reads CASSSMRQGDSPLHF. The CDR3 DNA is TGTGCCAGCAGCTCGATGAGACAGGGTGATTCACCCCTCCACTTT.